Each of the 21 T cell receptor beta chains below was sequenced from the same sample in a study of blood T cell repertoires in COVID-19. The method was immunoSEQ multiplex PCR; TCRdb's version includes in-frame clones alone and lacks a portion of them. The profile shows a few hundred thousand clones, 80% to 90% of them singletons. Sequencing input: PBMCs or T cells enriched from blood (not recorded which). All receptors come from a man aged 25-40 years who had recovered from COVID-19.

This sequence joins TRBV5-1 and TRBJ1-2; TRBD1 matches 9 bases. The junction had 7 bases not matched to a gene; V was cut back by 6 bases and J by 4 bases. There are 14 residues in the CDR3. The germline CDR1 and CDR2 sequences are SGHRS and YFSETQ. Here the CDR3 reads CASNSGTGTYGYTF. The CDR3 DNA is TGCGCCAGCAACTCCGGGACAGGGACCTATGGCTACACCTTC.

The chain is built from TRBV28 and TRBJ1-2, with 10 bases fitting TRBD1. The CDR3 sequence is 14 residues long. Germline lookup yields CDR1 MDHEN and CDR2 SYDVKM. The trim removed 5 bases at V and 10 bases at J, leaving 10 bases unmatched. The CDR3 DNA sequence: TGTGCCAGCAGTCCCCGGACAGGGGGTACCAACTACACCTTC. This sequence encodes CASSPRTGGTNYTF.

The chain recombines TRBV19 with TRBJ2-1, with TRBD2 matching over 9 bases. CDR3 length: 16 residues. The trim removed 3 bases at V and 6 bases at J, leaving 9 bases unmatched. CDR1 is LNHDA and CDR2 is SQIVND in the germline V gene (reference sequence). The CDR3 loop reads CASSIWASGKANEQFF. In DNA form, the CDR3 reads TGTGCCAGTAGTATTTGGGCTAGCGGGAAAGCCAATGAGCAGTTCTTC.

The chain recombines TRBV23-1 with TRBJ2-1, with D perhaps matching TRBD2 (7 bases). TRBV23-1 is noted as an ORF with a role that remains uncertain. Trimming stripped 1 base from V and 1 base from J, with 17 bases between. This CDR3 contains 18 residues. The CDR3 DNA reads TGCGCCAGCAGTCAATACAGGGTAGGGGGGGGTTCCTACAATGAGCAGTTCTTC. Its translation is CASSQYRVGGGSYNEQFF.

The V gene is TRBV19, the J gene TRBJ2-1; D uncertain. The germline V gene has CDR1 LNHDA and CDR2 SQIVND (reference sequence). CDR3 length: 14 amino acids. Trimming cost V 5 bases and J 0 bases, with 8 bases left between them. In DNA form, the CDR3 reads TGTGCCAGTAGTGCAGAAAGCTCCTACAATGAGCAGTTCTTC. It is translated as CASSAESSYNEQFF.

The gene calls are TRBV18 and TRBJ1-4, with 9 bases lining up with TRBD1. Germline trimming cut 3 bases from V and 4 bases from J; bases unmatched to any gene: 12. Looked up from germline, CDR1 is KGHSH and CDR2 is LQKENI. CDR3 length: 18 residues. The CDR3 spells CASSPLWTGVGDNEKLFF. Written as DNA, the CDR3 is TGTGCCAGCTCACCCCTTTGGACAGGGGTTGGAGATAATGAAAAACTGTTTTTT.

The chain recombines TRBV7-2 with TRBJ2-7, with D hard to call. The CDR3 spans 14 residues. V was cut by 2 bases and J by 1 base, with 9 bases left in between. The germline V gene has CDR1 SGHTA and CDR2 FQGNSA. The CDR3 reads CASSLSVVSYEQYF. The DNA for the CDR3 is TGTGCCAGCAGCTTATCGGTGGTATCCTACGAGCAGTACTTC. Together with reference TRBV7-2 and TRBJ2-7, the CDR3 gives the full variable domain: GAGVSQSPSNKVTEKGKDVELRCDPISGHTALYWYRQSLGQGLEFLIYFQGNSAPDKSGLPSDRFSAERTGGSVSTLTIQRTQQEDSAVYLCASSLSVVSYEQYFGPGTRLTVT.

The sample holds one count of this clone. This sequence joins TRBV7-2 and TRBJ2-5; 7 bases agree with TRBD2. The CDR3 runs to 15 residues. The V gene's germline CDR1 is SGHTA and CDR2 FQGNSA. J was trimmed by 2 bases and V by 5 bases; bases with no gene match: 8. The CDR3 loop is CASSRGRAGQETQYF. The CDR3 DNA follows: TGTGCCAGCAGCCGGGGGAGGGCAGGGCAAGAGACCCAGTACTTC.

For this clone: The sample contains more than one DNA sequence encoding this CDR3. The CDR3 protein is CASSWRTSGENIQYF. The CDR3 nucleotides are TGCGCCAGCAGCTGGCGGACTAGCGGGGAAAACATTCAGTACTTC. The J gene is TRBJ2-4, the V gene TRBV5-1; 12 bases fit TRBD2. The CDR3 loop spans 15 amino acids. In germline, CDR1 is SGHRS, CDR2 YFSETQ. V was clipped by 3 bases and J by 5 bases; unmatched bases: 3.

The chain employs TRBV4-1 and TRBJ1-3, with 9 bases aligning to TRBD1. CDR1 is MGHRA and CDR2 is YSYEKL in the germline V gene. The length of the CDR3 is 18 residues. The junction had 10 bases not matched to a gene; V was cut back by 4 bases and J by 0 bases. CDR3: CASSRQTGGPSSGNTIYF. DNA for the CDR3: TGCGCCAGCAGCCGTCAAACAGGGGGCCCTAGCTCTGGAAACACCATATATTTT.

The CDR3 nucleotides read TGCGCCAGCAGCCGAGGACTAGCGGGAGGGCCTAATAAAAACATTCAGTACTTC. Protein sequence: CASSRGLAGGPNKNIQYF. The rearrangement links TRBV4-1 to TRBJ2-4, with 15 bases fitting TRBD2. CDR3 length: 18 amino acids. CDR1 is MGHRA and CDR2 is YSYEKL in the germline V gene. The V segment lost 4 bases and the J segment 4 bases; nucleotides outside the gene matches: 8.

The J gene is TRBJ1-3, the V gene TRBV14, with 7 bases aligning to TRBD1. After removal of 4 bases from V and 0 bases from J, the junction contained 3 bases not matched to a gene. CDR1 and CDR2 from the germline V gene are SGHDN and FVKESK. The CDR3 sequence is 15 residues long. CDR3 coding DNA: TGTGCCAGCAGCCCGGGACAGTACTCTGGAAACACCATATATTTT. This translates into CASSPGQYSGNTIYF.

The chain uses TRBV27 and TRBJ2-3, with 13 bases identical to TRBD2. V lost 5 bases to trimming and J lost 4 bases; unmatched junction nucleotides: 12. CDR1 and CDR2 (germline): MNHEY, SMNVEV (reference sequence). The CDR3 contains 18 residues. In nucleotides, the CDR3 is TGTGCCAGCAGTCCCCCGGGACTAGCGGGAAGAGGGGCAGATACGCAGTATTTT. It encodes CASSPPGLAGRGADTQYF.

The chain links TRBV28 to TRBJ1-2, with 7 bases that match TRBD1. The CDR3 has 14 amino acids. V lost 4 bases to trimming and J lost 7 bases; unmatched junction nucleotides: 9. The germline V gene encodes CDR1 MDHEN and CDR2 SYDVKM. CDR3 coding DNA: TGTGCCAGCAGTTCGAGGGGGCGTCCTGGTGGCTACACCTTC. As protein: CASSSRGRPGGYTF.

V usage is TRBV5-5 and J usage is TRBJ2-3; D unclear. The CDR3 loop spans 12 amino acids. V shed 5 bases and J shed 5 bases, with 9 bases lying between them. Per the germline V gene, CDR1 is SGHKS and CDR2 is YYEKEE (reference sequence). The CDR3 nucleotides are TGTGCCAGCAGTACACCCATAGATACGCAGTATTTT. Its translation is CASSTPIDTQYF.

V and J are TRBV10-3 and TRBJ2-4; possibly TRBD1 for D (5 bases). Germline V lookup: CDR1 ENHRY, CDR2 SYGVKD. Trimming stripped 2 bases from V and 8 bases from J, with 10 bases between. This CDR3 is built from 13 residues. The CDR3 nucleotides are TGTGCCATCAGTGAGATCAAAGGGGACATTCAGTACTTC. Protein sequence: CAISEIKGDIQYF.

The sample holds a few counts of this clone. This chain uses TRBV5-1 with TRBJ1-1; the D gene is possibly TRBD1 (5 bases). Germline V lookup: CDR1 SGHRS, CDR2 YFSETQ. V shed 0 bases and J shed 6 bases, with 12 bases lying between them. The CDR3 is 14 residues long. The CDR3 sequence is CASSLGWGEAEAFF. The CDR3 nucleotides are TGCGCCAGCAGCTTGGGCTGGGGGGAGGCTGAAGCTTTCTTT.

The chain combines TRBV10-1 with TRBJ2-2, with 8 bases that match TRBD1. Trimming took 7 bases from V and 1 from J; bases not matched to a gene: 5. There are 15 residues in the CDR3. Germline V gene sequence: CDR1 WNHNN, CDR2 SYGVQD (reference sequence). The CDR3 loop reads CASTPDRGNTGELFF. For the CDR3, the DNA is TGCGCCAGCACCCCTGACAGGGGGAACACCGGGGAGCTGTTTTTT.

The chain recombines TRBV2 with TRBJ1-5; 8 bases line up with TRBD1. Trimming took 4 bases from V and 4 from J; bases not matched to a gene: 9. Germline loops: CDR1 SNHLY, CDR2 FYNNEI. This CDR3 contains 16 residues. This CDR3 is CASSAQGAVGNQPQHF. CDR3 sequence (DNA): TGTGCCAGCAGTGCTCAGGGGGCAGTAGGAAATCAGCCCCAGCATTTT.

The chain is built from TRBV11-3 and TRBJ1-1; a possible D gene is TRBD1 (5 bases). V was clipped by 3 bases and J by 8 bases, with 13 bases between them. The CDR3 has 13 residues. The germline V gene encodes CDR1 SGHNT and CDR2 YENEEA. The CDR3 is CASSFGRAYEAFF. The DNA for the CDR3 is TGTGCCAGCAGCTTCGGCAGGGCCTACGAAGCTTTCTTT.

This chain links TRBV7-6 with TRBJ2-6; perhaps TRBD2 as D (5 bases). Germline V lookup: CDR1 SGHVS, CDR2 FNYEAQ. With 5 bases removed from V and 0 bases from J, the gap between germline ends came to 11 bases. The CDR3 has 16 residues. The DNA for the CDR3 is TGTGCCAGCAGCGCCGGACTGGGCTCTGGGGCCAACGTCCTGACTTTC. It yields the protein CASSAGLGSGANVLTF.